These 20 T cell receptor beta chains were all obtained from the same sample, sequenced in a study of T cells in Graves' hyperthyroidism and ophthalmopathy (dated by TCRdb to 2018 to 2020). To prepare the library, multiplex PCR was applied. The instrument given in TCRdb is Illumina HiSeq 2000. The TCR beta CDR3 regions were amplified from the RNA transcripts. The TCR CDR3 was subjected to a first round of RT-PCR using the HTBI primer set and the Qiagen OneStep RT-PCR kit. TCRdb handled the public reads itself, with Q25 trimming in fastp and clone calling in MiXCR, and kept productive beta chains. One record per CDR3 amino acid sequence lists the most common genes and DNA. The sample table contains under 200,000 distinct CDR3 sequences; only one count was recorded for about a tenth of them. The ten largest clones represent roughly a fifth of the sample. The sample was blood. The receptor source for this set is a woman between 18 and 30 years old with Graves' hyperthyroidism that later progressed to Graves' ophthalmopathy.

This clonotype was counted at least ten times. This sequence joins TRBV20-1 and TRBJ2-7; TRBD2 is a possible D gene (5 bases). From germline, CDR1 is DFQATT and CDR2 SNEGSKA (reference sequence). CDR3 length equals 11 residues. Trimming left V 6 bases short and J 4 bases short, with 10 bases between. The CDR3: CSAATRYEQYF. In DNA, the CDR3 is TGCAGTGCAGCAACTAGGTACGAGCAGTACTTC.

This clonotype was seen many times. The V and J genes are TRBV20-1 and TRBJ2-7, with 9 bases matching TRBD2. The germline CDR1 and CDR2 sequences are DFQATT and SNEGSKA (reference sequence). The CDR3 extends over 14 amino acids. The J segment lost 3 bases and the V segment lost 6 bases, leaving 9 bases of the junction unmatched. The CDR3 loop is CSALAGGEYYEQYF. The CDR3 bases are TGCAGTGCACTCGCGGGGGGGGAATACTACGAGCAGTACTTC.

This clonotype was observed at least ten times. The rearrangement joins TRBV13 to TRBJ2-3; tentatively, D is TRBD1 or TRBD2 (5 bases each). The germline V gene encodes CDR1 PRHDT and CDR2 FYEKMQ (reference sequence). V dropped 2 bases and J dropped 3 bases, with 12 bases sitting between them. This CDR3 is 15 amino acids long. CDR3: CASSLRGGSTDTQYF. In DNA form, the CDR3 reads TGTGCCAGCAGCTTACGTGGGGGTTCGACAGATACGCAGTATTTT.

This clonotype has more than one count but fewer than ten. This sequence joins TRBV4-1 and TRBJ2-1; no clear D gene. V was pared by 1 base and J by 1 base, with 11 bases between. The germline V gene has CDR1 MGHRA and CDR2 YSYEKL. There are 16 residues in the CDR3. In nucleotides, the CDR3 is TGCGCCAGCAGCCAAGTTGATATGGTATCCTACAATGAGCAGTTCTTC. Translation gives CASSQVDMVSYNEQFF.

The chain carries TRBV15 and TRBJ2-3, with 8 bases aligning to TRBD2. The CDR3 consists of 15 residues. V was pared by 0 bases and J by 4 bases, with 3 bases of the junction left unmatched. The germline V gene encodes CDR1 LNHNV and CDR2 YYDKDF (reference sequence). The CDR3 coding sequence is TGTGCCACCAGCAGAGATCTCGGGAGGGCAGATACGCAGTATTTT. This encodes CATSRDLGRADTQYF.

This clonotype came up many times. The rearrangement joins TRBV6-1 to TRBJ1-2; weak D call: TRBD1 (6 bases). Germline loops: CDR1 MNHNS, CDR2 SASEGT. V shed 10 bases and J shed 0 bases, with 15 bases lying between them. This CDR3 has 14 amino acids. CDR3 coding DNA: TGTGCCATACAGGGCTCGATAACTAACTATGGCTACACCTTC. It codes for CAIQGSITNYGYTF.

The chain combines TRBV30 with TRBJ1-3; weak D call: TRBD1 (6 bases). Germline CDR1 reads GTSNPN; CDR2 reads SVGIG (reference sequence). This CDR3 is 14 amino acids long. V lost 4 bases and J lost 0, with 10 bases in between. CDR3 protein: CAWKGRGSGNTIYF. Here the CDR3 DNA reads TGTGCCTGGAAGGGCAGGGGCTCTGGAAACACCATATATTTT.

This clonotype has only a few counts. This may come from a read error, since a much larger clone is one base off. The chain carries TRBV4-2 and TRBJ2-1; the D is unclear. Germline V gene data show CDR1 as LGHNA and CDR2 as YNFKEQ. The CDR3 spans 15 residues. The CDR3 region has the DNA TGTGCCAGCGGCCAAGCCGGGCTAGTTAGCCATGAGCAGTTCTTC. It translates to CASGQAGLVSHEQFF.

A word on this clonotype: Mismatch with germline at one junction end may stem from a read error. V usage is TRBV6-1 and J usage is TRBJ2-3; possibly TRBD2 for D (5 bases). In germline, CDR1 is MNHNS, CDR2 SASEGT. The CDR3 length is 14 residues. The CDR3 reads CASGEAVSTDTQYF. The CDR3 DNA reads TGTGCCAGCGGTGAAGCGGTCAGCACAGATACGCAGTATTTT.

This clonotype was detected a few times. This sequence joins TRBV7-6 and TRBJ1-5; no firm D call. Deletions cut 3 bases from V and 3 bases from J, with 9 bases between. CDR3 length equals 14 residues. Looked up from germline, CDR1 is SGHVS and CDR2 is FNYEAQ. The CDR3 loop is CASSLDGLNQPQHF. CDR3 coding DNA: TGTGCCAGCAGCTTGGACGGGCTCAATCAGCCCCAGCATTTT.

This clonotype has only a few counts. V gene TRBV28 combines with J gene TRBJ2-1; 9 bases map to TRBD2. V lost 2 bases, J lost 3 bases, and 2 bases stayed unmatched. In germline, CDR1 is MDHEN, CDR2 SYDVKM. The CDR3 is 15 amino acids. CDR3 amino acids: CASSLIAGDYNEQFF. The CDR3 DNA follows: TGTGCCAGCAGTTTAATAGCGGGGGACTACAATGAGCAGTTCTTC.

The sample holds many counts of this clonotype. V and J are TRBV7-8 and TRBJ2-1; 10 nucleotides align to TRBD2. V dropped 5 bases and J dropped 7; count of bases not matched to a gene: 11. CDR1 and CDR2 (germline): SGHVS, FQNEAQ. There are 16 residues in the CDR3. The CDR3 DNA reads TGTGCCAGCAGCCTTAAAGCGGGAGGGCGATGGAATGAGCAGTTCTTC. It yields the protein CASSLKAGGRWNEQFF.

This clonotype was observed a handful of times. The V call is TRBV6-4, the J call TRBJ1-2; D is undetermined. The CDR3 loop spans 11 amino acids. Trimming left V 7 bases short and J 8 bases short, with 11 bases between. CDR1 and CDR2 (germline): MRHNA, SNTAGT. The CDR3 nucleotides read TGTGCCAGCATCCGTCCCCCGGGCTACACCTTC. As protein: CASIRPPGYTF.

V gene TRBV4-2 combines with J gene TRBJ1-5; no clear D. V shed 8 bases and J shed 6 bases, with 14 bases lying between them. The CDR3 consists of 13 residues. Germline V gene sequence: CDR1 LGHNA, CDR2 YNFKEQ. CDR3 amino acids: CASSPGMLQPQHF. CDR3 DNA sequence: TGTGCCAGCTCGCCCGGGATGCTTCAGCCCCAGCATTTT.

This clonotype was seen only a few times. V usage is TRBV5-1 and J usage is TRBJ2-1; tentatively, D is TRBD1 (5 bases). CDR1 SGHRS and CDR2 YFSETQ come from the germline V gene. The CDR3 contains 15 residues. Trimming pared 2 bases from V and 8 bases from J, leaving 17 bases between. CDR3 DNA: TGCGCCAGCAGCTTATTCGGATTTTGGGGCGATGAGCAGTTCTTC. This translates into CASSLFGFWGDEQFF.

This clonotype was observed at least ten times. The rearrangement joins TRBV6-1 to TRBJ2-3, with TRBD2 matching 10 bases. Germline assignment: CDR1 MNHNS and CDR2 SASEGT. The CDR3 is made up of 16 amino acids. The ends lost 6 bases at V and 4 bases at J; junction bases unmatched: 10. CDR3 sequence: CASRVTTSGMADTQYF. CDR3 bases: TGTGCCAGCAGGGTAACAACTAGCGGGATGGCAGATACGCAGTATTTT.

The table lists this clonotype with many counts. The chain links TRBV4-1 to TRBJ1-5; D remains unclear. V lost 0 bases and J 3 bases, leaving 12 bases between the germline ends. Germline values: CDR1 MGHRA, CDR2 YSYEKL. The CDR3 runs 16 residues. CDR3 protein: CASSQDWLFVNQPQHF. The DNA for the CDR3 is TGCGCCAGCAGCCAAGATTGGCTCTTCGTCAATCAGCCCCAGCATTTT.

Concerning this clonotype itself: One base away lies a much larger clone, so this may be a sequencing read error. This chain joins TRBV7-9 and TRBJ2-3; D is ambiguous. The length of the CDR3 is 12 residues. V was shortened by 4 bases and J by 4 bases, with 6 bases between the two germline ends. Germline CDR1 SEHNR, CDR2 FQNEAQ (reference sequence). CDR3 sequence (DNA): TGTGCCAGCAGCTCCCCCCCAGATACGCAGTATTTT. Residues: CASSSPPDTQYF.

In its sample, this clonotype was seen many times. The CDR3, as DNA: TGTGCCAGCAGTCCGGGACACGGTAACTATGGCTACACCTTC. Translating it yields CASSPGHGNYGYTF. V is TRBV6-4 and J is TRBJ1-2; weak D call: TRBD1 (6 bases). Trimming left V 5 bases short and J 1 base short, with 11 bases between. CDR1 and CDR2 (germline): MRHNA, SNTAGT. The CDR3 is 14 residues long.

As concerns this clonotype: This may be a read error: a much more frequent sequence differs by one nucleotide. The chain links TRBV3-1 to TRBJ2-3; 9 positions agree with TRBD2. This CDR3 spans 14 amino acids. Germline V lookup: CDR1 LGHDT, CDR2 YNNKEL (reference sequence). CDR3 region: CASSQLAGSDMQYF. The CDR3 DNA sequence: TGTGCCAGCAGCCAACTAGCGGGGTCGGATATGCAGTATTTT.